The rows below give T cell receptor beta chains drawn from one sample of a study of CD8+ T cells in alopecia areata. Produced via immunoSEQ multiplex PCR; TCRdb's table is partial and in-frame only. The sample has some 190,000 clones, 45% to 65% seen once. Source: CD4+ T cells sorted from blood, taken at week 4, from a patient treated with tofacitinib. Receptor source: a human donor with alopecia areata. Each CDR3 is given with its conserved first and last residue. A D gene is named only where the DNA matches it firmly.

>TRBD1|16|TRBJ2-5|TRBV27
CASSQTGTGHQETQYF
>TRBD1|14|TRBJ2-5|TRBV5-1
CASSFTGGQETQYF
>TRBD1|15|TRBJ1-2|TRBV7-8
CASSKGTGSHYGYTF
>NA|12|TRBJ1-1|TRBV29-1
CSVEVGRRVAFF
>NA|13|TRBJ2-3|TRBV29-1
CSVVTGRTDTQYF
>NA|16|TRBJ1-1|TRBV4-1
CASSHPGGLAGTEAFF
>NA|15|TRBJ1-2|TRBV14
CASSQVVRGTGGYTF
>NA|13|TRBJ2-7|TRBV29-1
CSVGGADSYEQYF
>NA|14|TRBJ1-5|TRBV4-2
CASSQEWGNQPQHF
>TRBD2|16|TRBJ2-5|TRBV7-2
CASSPEGSGGLETQYF
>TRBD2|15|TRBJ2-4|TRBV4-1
CASSHMGVAGGVQYF
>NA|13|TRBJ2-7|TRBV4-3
CASSQDVDYEQYF
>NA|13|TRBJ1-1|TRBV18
CASSTDRYTEAFF
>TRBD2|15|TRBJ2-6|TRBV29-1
CSASGEGSGANVLTF
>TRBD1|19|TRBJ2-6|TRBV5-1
CASSLVLRQGVAGANVLTF
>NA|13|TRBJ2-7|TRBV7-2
CASSLPGLREQYF
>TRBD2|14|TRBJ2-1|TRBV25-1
CASSSGSSYNEQFF
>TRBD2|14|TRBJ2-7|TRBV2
CATRGGDVSYEQYF
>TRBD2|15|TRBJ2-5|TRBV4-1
CASSRGTTGVETQYF
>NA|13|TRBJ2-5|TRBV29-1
CSVEAEIQGGQYF
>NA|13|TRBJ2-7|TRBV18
CASSSGRSYEQYF
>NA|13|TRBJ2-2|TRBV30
CAYQVREPGELFF
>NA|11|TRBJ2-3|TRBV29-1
CSVELRDTQYF
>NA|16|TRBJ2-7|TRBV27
CASTPRGSPKGYEQYF
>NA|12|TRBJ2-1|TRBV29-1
CSGKEGRDEQFF
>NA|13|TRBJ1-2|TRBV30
CARITGMPGGYTF
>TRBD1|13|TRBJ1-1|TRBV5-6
CASSPTTGEEAFF
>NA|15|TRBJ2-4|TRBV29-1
CSVAGRSVPKNIQYF
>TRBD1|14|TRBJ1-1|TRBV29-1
CSVRGTGQNTEAFF
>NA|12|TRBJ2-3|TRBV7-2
CASSLADYTQYF
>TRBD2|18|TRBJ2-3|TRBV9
CASSVGGGLAGRTDTQYF
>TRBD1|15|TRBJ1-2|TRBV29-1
CSVALPGQGRYGYTF
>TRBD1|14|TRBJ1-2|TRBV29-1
CSVTQDRGGYGYTF
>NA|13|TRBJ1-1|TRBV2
CASSESSNTEAFF
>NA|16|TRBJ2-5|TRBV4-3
CASSQGGWGSPETQYF
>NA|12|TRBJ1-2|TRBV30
CAWSGGTYGYTF
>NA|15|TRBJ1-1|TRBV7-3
CASSFTPGTSNEAFF
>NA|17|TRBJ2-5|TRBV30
CAWSPTLGSKLGETQYF
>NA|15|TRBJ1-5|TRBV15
CATGSAGGHQQPQHF